This T cell receptor beta chain is from a study of shared T cell receptors in the human thymus. Germline loops: CDR1 SGDLS, CDR2 YYNGEE. The CDR3 has 11 amino acids. V was trimmed by 5 bases and J by 8 bases, leaving 8 bases between them. This table comes from immunoSEQ multiplex PCR, and its TCRdb copy is limited to in-frame clones, with some not included. The sample records approximately 490,000 clones, approximately 80% being singletons. These data also formed part of another study, on human thymus T cells. Per that study: The donors were infants in Finland with congenital heart defects, otherwise immunologically healthy. Resections from corrective heart surgery provided thymus tissue. Use of V and J genes seemed skewed within the thymic and blood repertoires.

The TCR was taken from a boy younger than two with a congenital heart defect. This sequence joins TRBV9 and TRBJ2-1; possibly TRBD1 for D (6 bases). Sequencing used thymocytes. The chain's CDR3 is CASRQGYEQFF. DNA for the CDR3: TGTGCCAGCAGACAGGGATATGAGCAGTTCTTC.